The source of this T cell receptor beta chain is a study of beta chain features in type 1 diabetes. For this clone: As yet, its antigen is unknown.

The CDR3 is made up of 14 amino acids. The germline gives CDR1 LNHNV, CDR2 YYDKDF (reference sequence). Trimming cost V 0 bases and J 4 bases, with 8 bases left between them. Regarding the study as a whole: PCR might pick shorter templates more often, in the same way for patients and controls. Junctions at VDJ sites from type 1 diabetes patients had fewer insertions and more deletions.

The study reverse transcribed the entire isolated RNA, so it sequenced expressed TCRB transcripts. Method: immunoSEQ multiplex PCR; TCRdb's copy keeps in-frame clones and lacks some. The sample shows around 330,000 clones, approximately 11% of them seen only once. Averaging approximately 0.11 L, one heparinised blood draw was given by each donor. This chain uses TRBV15 with TRBJ2-3, with D hard to call. The sample was naive CD4+ T cells from blood. The source is a woman in her twenties or thirties in good health. CDR3 bases: TGTGCCACCAGCAGAGATCCTGCGGCAGATACGCAGTATTTT. Its protein product is CATSRDPAADTQYF.